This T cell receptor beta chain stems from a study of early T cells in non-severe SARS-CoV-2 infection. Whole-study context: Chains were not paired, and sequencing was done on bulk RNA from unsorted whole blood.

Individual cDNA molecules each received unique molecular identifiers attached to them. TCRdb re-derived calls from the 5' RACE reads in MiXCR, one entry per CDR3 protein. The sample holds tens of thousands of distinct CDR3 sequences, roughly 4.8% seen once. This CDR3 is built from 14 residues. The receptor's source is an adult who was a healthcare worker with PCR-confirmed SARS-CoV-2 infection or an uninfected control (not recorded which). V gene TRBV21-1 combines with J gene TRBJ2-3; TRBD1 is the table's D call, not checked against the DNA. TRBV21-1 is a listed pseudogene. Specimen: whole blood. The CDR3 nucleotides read TGTGCCAGTACCAGGGGGGACAGGGGAGATACGCAGTATTTT. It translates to CASTRGDRGDTQYF.